The 6 T cell receptor beta chains listed next were all sequenced from one sample in a study of neurological immune-mediated disorders. Via MiXCR, TCRdb re-called the 5' RACE reads, giving one row per CDR3 protein. Seen here are approximately 40,000 distinct CDR3 sequences, about 4.1% observed once, and the top ten hold 2.2%. Sequencing used PBMCs. These receptors originate from a man younger than 40 with multiple sclerosis.

This clonotype was detected only a few times. This chain connects TRBV7-8 to TRBJ2-7; D possibly corresponds to TRBD2 (5 bases). V was cut by 5 bases and J by 4 bases, with 9 bases left in between. The germline gives CDR1 SGHVS, CDR2 FQNEAQ. The CDR3 loop spans 12 amino acids. The CDR3: CASSPGLYEQYF. CDR3 sequence (DNA): TGTGCCAGCAGCCCGGGGTTGTACGAGCAGTACTTC. The full variable domain, its missing parts supplied by reference TRBV7-8 and TRBJ2-7, is GAGVSQSPRYKVAKRGQDVALRCDPISGHVSLFWYQQALGQGPEFLTYFQNEAQLDKSGLPSDRFFAERPEGSVSTLKIQRTQQEDSAVYLCASSPGLYEQYFGPGTRLTVT.

This clonotype was observed at least ten times. This chain joins TRBV7-9 and TRBJ1-4, with D uncertain. This CDR3 region has 14 residues. CDR1 and CDR2 from the germline V gene are SEHNR and FQNEAQ (reference sequence). V was shortened by 7 bases and J by 3 bases, with 12 bases between the two germline ends. The CDR3 reads CASKRSSSNEKLFF. CDR3 in DNA: TGTGCCAGCAAAAGGAGTTCGTCTAATGAAAAACTGTTTTTT.

CDR3 protein: CASSLANTEAFF. DNA of the CDR3: TGCGCCAGCAGCTTGGCTAACACTGAAGCTTTCTTT. The rearrangement links TRBV5-1 to TRBJ1-1, with D unclear. This CDR3 spans 12 amino acids. Germline assignment: CDR1 SGHRS and CDR2 YFSETQ. V was cut by 0 bases and J by 2 bases, with 2 bases left in between.

Many counts were recorded for this clonotype. The CDR3, as DNA: TGCGCCAGCAGCCAAGATGGGCGGGGCGGTTACAATGAGCAGTTCTTC. Encoded protein: CASSQDGRGGYNEQFF. The chain is built from TRBV4-3 and TRBJ2-1, with D possibly matching TRBD2 (6 bases). V was clipped by 0 bases and J by 4 bases, with 13 bases between them. This CDR3 is 16 amino acids long. The germline V gene has CDR1 LGHNA and CDR2 YSLEER.

In its sample, this clonotype was seen a few times. The chain links TRBV7-2 to TRBJ1-1; D is perhaps TRBD1 (6 bases). This CDR3 contains 15 residues. Trimming left V 4 bases short and J 2 bases short, with 14 bases between. Looked up from germline, CDR1 is SGHTA and CDR2 is FQGNSA. In nucleotides, the CDR3 is TGTGCCAGCAGCTCCAGGACAGCAATTAACACTGAAGCTTTCTTT. Residues: CASSSRTAINTEAFF.

The V gene is TRBV6-1, the J gene TRBJ1-1; no reliable D call. The V end lost 8 bases, the J end lost 0 bases, and 10 bases lay between the germline ends. This CDR3 spans 13 amino acids. CDR1 and CDR2 (germline): MNHNS, SASEGT. Here the CDR3 reads CASQVWVNTEAFF. DNA of the CDR3: TGTGCCAGCCAGGTATGGGTGAACACTGAAGCTTTCTTT.